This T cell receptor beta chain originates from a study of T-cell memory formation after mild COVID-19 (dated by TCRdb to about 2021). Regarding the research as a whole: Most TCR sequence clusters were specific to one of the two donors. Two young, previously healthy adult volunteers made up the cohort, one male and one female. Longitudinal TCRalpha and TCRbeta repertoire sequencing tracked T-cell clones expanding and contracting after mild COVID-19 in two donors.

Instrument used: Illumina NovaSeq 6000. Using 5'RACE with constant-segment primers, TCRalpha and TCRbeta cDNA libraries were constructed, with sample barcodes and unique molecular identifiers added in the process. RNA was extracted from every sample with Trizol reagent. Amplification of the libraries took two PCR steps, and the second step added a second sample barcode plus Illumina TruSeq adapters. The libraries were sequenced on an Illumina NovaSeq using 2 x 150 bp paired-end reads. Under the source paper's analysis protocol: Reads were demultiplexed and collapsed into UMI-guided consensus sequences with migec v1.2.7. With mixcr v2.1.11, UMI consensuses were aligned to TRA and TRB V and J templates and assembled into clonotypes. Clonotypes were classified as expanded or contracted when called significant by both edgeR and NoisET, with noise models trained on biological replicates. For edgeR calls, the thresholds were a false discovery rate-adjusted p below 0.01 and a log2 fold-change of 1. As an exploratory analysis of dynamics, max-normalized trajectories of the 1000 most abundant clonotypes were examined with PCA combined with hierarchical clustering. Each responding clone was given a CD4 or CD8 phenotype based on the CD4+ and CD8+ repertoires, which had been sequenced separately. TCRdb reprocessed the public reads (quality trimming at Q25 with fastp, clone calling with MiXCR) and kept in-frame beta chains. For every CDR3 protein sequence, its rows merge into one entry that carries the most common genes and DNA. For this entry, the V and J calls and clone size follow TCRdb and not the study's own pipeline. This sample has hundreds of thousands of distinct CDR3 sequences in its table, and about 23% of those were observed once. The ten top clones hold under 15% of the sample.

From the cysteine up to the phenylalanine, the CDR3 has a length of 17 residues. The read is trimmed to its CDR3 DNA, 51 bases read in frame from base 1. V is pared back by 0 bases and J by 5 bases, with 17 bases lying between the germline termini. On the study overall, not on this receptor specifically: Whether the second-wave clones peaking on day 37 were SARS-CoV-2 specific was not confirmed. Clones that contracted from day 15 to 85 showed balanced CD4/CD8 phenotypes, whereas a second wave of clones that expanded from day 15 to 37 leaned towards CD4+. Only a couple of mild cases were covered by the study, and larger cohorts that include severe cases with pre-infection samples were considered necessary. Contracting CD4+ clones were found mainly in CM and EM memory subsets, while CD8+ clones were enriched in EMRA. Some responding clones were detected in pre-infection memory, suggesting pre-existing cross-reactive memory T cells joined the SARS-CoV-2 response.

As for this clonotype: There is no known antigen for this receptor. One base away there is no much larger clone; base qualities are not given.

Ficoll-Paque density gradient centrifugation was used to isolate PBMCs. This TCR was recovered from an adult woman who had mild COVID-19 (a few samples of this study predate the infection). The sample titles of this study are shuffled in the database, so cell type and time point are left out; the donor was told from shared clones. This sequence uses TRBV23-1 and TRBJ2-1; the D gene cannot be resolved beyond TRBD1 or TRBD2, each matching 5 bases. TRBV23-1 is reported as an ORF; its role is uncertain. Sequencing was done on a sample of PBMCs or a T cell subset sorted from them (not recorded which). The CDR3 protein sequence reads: CASSQSPRDPRHNEQFF. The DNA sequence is TGCGCCAGCAGTCAATCCCCCCGGGACCCTAGACACAATGAGCAGTTCTTC.